The entry below describes one TCR beta chain. This entry is derived from a study of blood T cell repertoires in COVID-19. The wider study: There were acute and convalescent COVID-19 samples, and they came from the United States, Italy and Spain.

This study enrolled people aged roughly 18 to 89 from about two dozen US geographic areas. Cohorts were determined from participant-reported clinical history. Using immunoSEQ multiplex PCR, the repertoire was profiled, and TCRdb retains in-frame clones only, with some absent. Altogether 250,000 to 300,000 clones are present, just over 90% being singletons, with the ten largest covering roughly 2.1%. This TCR derives from a woman in her forties with acute COVID-19. Sequencing was performed on PBMCs or T cells enriched from blood (not recorded which).

This CDR3 reads CASSEGSAYNEQFF. The CDR3 DNA follows: TGTGCCAGCAGCGAGGGTAGTGCCTACAATGAGCAGTTCTTC. The chain uses TRBV5-6 and TRBJ2-1, with D perhaps matching TRBD2 (5 bases). CDR1 is SGHDT, CDR2 YYEEEE, per germline. The CDR3 totals 14 residues. Deletions cut 4 bases from V and 2 bases from J, with 10 bases between.